This T cell receptor beta chain was sequenced in a study of control samples from healthy donors and cancer patients. TCRdb's copy holds only in-frame clones and misses some; the assay was immunoSEQ multiplex PCR. The sample has about 140,000 clones; 85% to 95% are singletons. This CDR3 has 16 amino acids. J was trimmed by 2 bases and V by 0 bases; bases with no gene match: 5. Per the germline V gene, CDR1 is SGDLS and CDR2 is YYNGEE. This sequence joins TRBV9 and TRBJ1-3; 7 nucleotides align to TRBD1. This clonotype was sampled from a man between 35 and 55 years old in good health. Sequenced material: blood. The CDR3 DNA sequence: TGTGCCAGCAGCGTAGAGGGGCAGGGGGCTGGAAACACCATATATTTT. Encoded protein: CASSVEGQGAGNTIYF.